This T cell receptor beta chain was documented in a study of T cells after yellow fever vaccination. TCRdb re-called the 5' RACE reads with MiXCR, one entry per CDR3 protein. There are approximately 160,000 distinct CDR3 sequences in the sample; around 9.3% occur only once, and around 40% lies in the top ten. From germline, CDR1 is MGHRA and CDR2 YSYEKL. Between the trimmed V and J ends, which lost 8 bases and 6 bases, there was a span of 22 bases. The CDR3 is made up of 16 amino acids. The chain links TRBV4-1 to TRBJ1-4; D gene unclear. Sequencing was performed on CD8+ T cells sorted from PBMCs, taken 45 days after the yellow fever booster vaccination. This TCR was recovered from a man aged 18 to 29 who received the YFV17D yellow fever vaccine. CDR3 in DNA: TGCGCCAGCGGAGGCCCGAGGGAGGATGACGATGAAAAACTGTTTTTT. Translated: CASGGPREDDDEKLFF.